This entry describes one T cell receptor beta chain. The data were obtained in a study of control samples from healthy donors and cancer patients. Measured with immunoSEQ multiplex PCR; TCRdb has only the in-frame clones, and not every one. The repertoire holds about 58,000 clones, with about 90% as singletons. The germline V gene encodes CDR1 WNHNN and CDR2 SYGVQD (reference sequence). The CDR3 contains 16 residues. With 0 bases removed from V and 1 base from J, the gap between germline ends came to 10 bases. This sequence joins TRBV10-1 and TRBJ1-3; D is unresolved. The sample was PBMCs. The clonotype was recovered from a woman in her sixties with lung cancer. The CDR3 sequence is CASSESPLGSGNTIYF. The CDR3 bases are TGCGCCAGCAGTGAGTCCCCCTTGGGATCTGGAAACACCATATATTTT.